The 19 T cell receptor beta chains below come from one sample, sequenced in a study of a mutant IDH1 vaccine in newly diagnosed glioma. Time point specified: week 11, during vaccination. Vaccination comprised doses that each held 300 ug of mutant IDH1 20-mer peptide, plus topical imiquimod. These receptors are not linked to any known antigen. Measured with immunoSEQ multiplex PCR; TCRdb has only the in-frame clones, and not every one. The sample records more than 50,000 clones, 89% being singletons. This sample comprised PBMCs, obtained from a glioma patient whose treatment included an IDH1 peptide vaccine. The receptors shown here come from a man in his forties with glioma.

The chain has TRBV7-2 and TRBJ2-5, with a weak D call TRBD2 (7 bases). Per the germline V gene, CDR1 is SGHTA and CDR2 is FQGNSA. Trimming shortened V by 3 bases and J by 9 bases, and 23 bases separated the two germline ends. The CDR3 is 16 amino acids. CDR3 region: CASSFTTTGGAGAQYF. The CDR3 coding sequence is TGTGCCAGCAGCTTCACCACAACCGGGGGCGCGGGGGCCCAGTACTTC.

The rearrangement links TRBV6-6 to TRBJ1-2; D possibly corresponds to TRBD1 (6 bases). The germline CDR1 and CDR2 sequences are MNHNY and SVGAGI (reference sequence). The CDR3 runs to 15 residues. V was shortened by 4 bases and J by 2 bases, with 14 bases between the two germline ends. The CDR3 DNA reads as TGTGCCAGCAGTTCCAACGTCGGACAGAACTATGGCTACACCTTC. Translated, it gives CASSSNVGQNYGYTF.

The V and J genes are TRBV6-1 and TRBJ1-1, with D possibly being TRBD1 (6 bases). The ends were cut back, 2 bases at V and 4 bases at J, with 14 bases in the middle. CDR1 is MNHNS and CDR2 is SASEGT in the germline V gene. The CDR3 loop spans 15 amino acids. The CDR3 loop is CASSEIRGGGTEAFF. Here the CDR3 DNA reads TGTGCCAGCAGTGAAATCAGGGGCGGTGGCACTGAAGCTTTCTTT.

The chain couples TRBV7-2 to TRBJ1-4; a possible D gene is TRBD1 (6 bases). The germline V gene encodes CDR1 SGHTA and CDR2 FQGNSA. V gave up 5 bases and J gave up 8 bases, with 12 bases separating them. The CDR3 extends over 13 amino acids. DNA for the CDR3: TGTGCCAGCAGCGGACAGTCAAGGGAAAAACTGTTTTTT. Amino acids: CASSGQSREKLFF.

This clone is medium-sized (0.01 to 0.1%) within its sample. The rearrangement joins TRBV11-2 to TRBJ2-3; possibly TRBD1 for D (5 bases). The CDR3 is 15 residues long. Deletions cut 6 bases from V and 0 bases from J, with 13 bases between. Germline CDR1 and CDR2: SGHAT and FQNNGV. CDR3 coding DNA: TGTGCCAGCAGTTGGATTTGGGGCAGCACAGATACGCAGTATTTT. Its protein product is CASSWIWGSTDTQYF. Drawing the rest from reference TRBV11-2 and TRBJ2-3, the complete variable domain is EAGVAQSPRYKIIEKRQSVAFWCNPISGHATLYWYQQILGQGPKLLIQFQNNGVVDDSQLPKDRFSAERLKGVDSTLKIQPAKLEDSAVYLCASSWIWGSTDTQYFGPGTRLTVL.

CDR3 in DNA: TGCGCCAGCAGCCCCGGGACAGGGAGTCTGGAGGGGGCCAACGTCCTGACTTTC. Its protein is CASSPGTGSLEGANVLTF. The chain has TRBV5-1 and TRBJ2-6; 9 bases are a match to TRBD1. CDR3 length: 18 residues. The germline V gene encodes CDR1 SGHRS and CDR2 YFSETQ. Trimming cost V 4 bases and J 4 bases; bases outside gene matches: 12.

The chain couples TRBV7-9 to TRBJ1-5; the D is unclear. The CDR3 contains 12 residues. Per germline, CDR1 SEHNR and CDR2 FQNEAQ (reference sequence). The germline V and J ends were trimmed by 1 base and 9 bases, with 7 bases remaining between them. CDR3 protein: CASSLESAPQHF. CDR3 coding DNA: TGTGCCAGCAGCTTAGAGTCGGCGCCCCAGCATTTT.

The genes are TRBV11-2 and TRBJ2-7, with D possibly being TRBD2 (5 bases). The CDR3 loop spans 11 amino acids. Trimming left V 0 bases short and J 12 bases short, with 9 bases between. Germline V gene lookup returns CDR1 SGHAT and CDR2 FQNNGV. CDR3 amino acids: CASSLETTRYF. The CDR3 nucleotides read TGTGCCAGCAGCTTAGAGACTACTAGGTACTTC.

The rearrangement links TRBV6-5 to TRBJ2-3; possible D gene TRBD2, 5 bases. V dropped 6 bases and J dropped 2 bases, with 12 bases sitting between them. The germline CDR1 and CDR2 sequences are MNHEY and SVGAGI. The CDR3 has 14 amino acids. The CDR3 DNA follows: TGTGCCAGCAGACGAAGCGGATTCACAGATACGCAGTATTTT. Translating gives CASRRSGFTDTQYF.

The chain is built from TRBV6-1 and TRBJ1-3, with D possibly matching TRBD1 (5 bases). The CDR3 spans 13 residues. Trimming removed 10 bases from V and 4 bases from J, with 14 bases in between. Germline V CDR1 and CDR2: MNHNS, SASEGT. CDR3 bases: TGTGCCAACGGGGACTGGGGGGGAAACACCATATATTTT. Translated, it gives CANGDWGGNTIYF.

V is TRBV10-2 and J is TRBJ2-7; the D is unclear. Germline V gene data show CDR1 as WSHSY and CDR2 as SAAADI. V lost 4 bases and J lost 2, with 15 bases in between. The CDR3 is made up of 15 amino acids. Here the CDR3 DNA reads TGCGCCAGCAGTGGAAGTCCGGGCAGGACCTACGAGCAGTACGTC. The encoded protein is CASSGSPGRTYEQYV.

The chain employs TRBV28 and TRBJ2-3; possibly TRBD2 for D (5 bases). Germline CDR1 is MDHEN and CDR2 is SYDVKM. Trimming shortened V by 7 bases and J by 2 bases, and 13 bases separated the two germline ends. The CDR3 totals 14 residues. The DNA of the CDR3 is TGTGCCAGCACTCCCGGGGAGATCACAGATACGCAGTATTTT. It codes for CASTPGEITDTQYF.

V and J are TRBV6-1 and TRBJ1-5; D not certain. The CDR3 loop spans 13 amino acids. Germline CDR1 is MNHNS and CDR2 is SASEGT. V was clipped by 4 bases and J by 4 bases, with 8 bases between them. The CDR3 region has the DNA TGTGCCAGCAGTGTGGAACATAATCAGCCCCAGCATTTT. This codes for CASSVEHNQPQHF.

This rearrangement joins TRBV15 to TRBJ1-4, with TRBD1 matching over 7 bases. J gave up 7 bases and V 0 bases, and 2 bases lay outside the gene matches. Germline loops: CDR1 LNHNV, CDR2 YYDKDF (reference sequence). The CDR3 runs 14 residues. The CDR3 nucleotides are TGTGCCACCAGCAGAGACAGGGGGACTGAAAAACTGTTTTTT. Translated, it gives CATSRDRGTEKLFF.

This chain links TRBV15 with TRBJ1-5, with TRBD1 as a possible D gene (6 bases). CDR3 size: 16 residues. The ends were cut back, 3 bases at V and 0 bases at J, with 12 bases in the middle. Germline assignment: CDR1 LNHNV and CDR2 YYDKDF (reference sequence). CDR3 DNA: TGTGCCACCAGCAGTTGGGACACTAATAGCAATCAGCCCCAGCATTTT. Translated, it gives CATSSWDTNSNQPQHF.

The chain employs TRBV7-8 and TRBJ1-1, with 7 bases that match TRBD1. CDR3 length: 15 residues. The germline CDR1 and CDR2 sequences are SGHVS and FQNEAQ. The trim removed 1 base at V and 1 base at J, leaving 3 bases unmatched. This chain's CDR3 is CASSLDRGTNTEAFF. The DNA for the CDR3 is TGTGCCAGCAGCTTAGACAGGGGCACGAACACTGAAGCTTTCTTT.

The chain uses TRBV28 and TRBJ1-5; TRBD1 aligns across 9 bases. Germline trimming cut 4 bases from V and 0 bases from J; bases unmatched to any gene: 10. CDR3 size: 18 residues. CDR1 and CDR2 from the germline V gene are MDHEN and SYDVKM. This CDR3 is CASSSSRDRAYSNQPQHF. The CDR3 nucleotides read TGTGCCAGCAGTTCCAGCCGGGACAGGGCTTATAGCAATCAGCCCCAGCATTTT. The full variable domain, its missing parts supplied by reference TRBV28 and TRBJ1-5, is DVKVTQSSRYLVKRTGEKVFLECVQDMDHENMFWYRQDPGLGLRLIYFSYDVKMKEKGDIPEGYSVSREKKERFSLILESASTNQTSMYLCASSSSRDRAYSNQPQHFGDGTRLSIL.

The chain has TRBV7-3 and TRBJ1-1, with D hard to call. Germline-derived CDR1 and CDR2 are SGHTA and FQGTGA. This CDR3 has 13 residues. Trimming took off 4 bases at V and 3 bases at J, with 9 bases between the two ends. The CDR3 protein is CASSSRWDTEAFF. The DNA for the CDR3 is TGTGCCAGCAGCTCCCGGTGGGACACTGAAGCTTTCTTT. Combining the CDR3 with reference TRBV7-3 and TRBJ1-1 gives the whole variable domain GAGVSQTPSNKVTEKGKYVELRCDPISGHTALYWYRQSLGQGPEFLIYFQGTGAADDSGLPNDRFFAVRPEGSVSTLKIQRTERGDSAVYLCASSSRWDTEAFFGQGTRLTVV.

V usage is TRBV10-3 and J usage is TRBJ2-2; tentatively, D is TRBD2 (5 bases). From germline, CDR1 is ENHRY and CDR2 SYGVKD. V gave up 5 bases and J gave up 3 bases, with 16 bases separating them. CDR3 length equals 16 residues. Written as DNA, the CDR3 is TGTGCCATCAGTCGAGTTGGAGGACGGGACACCGGGGAGCTGTTTTTT. It yields the protein CAISRVGGRDTGELFF.